This TCR beta chain was sequenced for a study of vaccination effects on CD4 cells after COVID-19. On the study more broadly: The median interval between the second dose and post-vaccine sampling was 72 days.

Assay: immunoSEQ multiplex PCR; the TCRdb copy retains only in-frame clones and omits some. The sample carries around 16,000 clones, about three quarters recorded once. Before sequencing took place, the ViraFEST assay used viral peptide pools to expand antigen-specific CD4+ T cells. It was after approximately 10 days of culture that CD4+ T cells were isolated. All study participants received two doses of BNT162b2 or mRNA-1273 vaccine. Half the medium was swapped for IL-2 medium on days 3 and 7. Comment on this clone: What it binds is unknown.

The sample consisted of CD4+ T cells from PBMCs cultured with HCoV-NL63 spike peptides, taken after COVID-19 vaccination. The source of this sequence is a human donor who received a COVID-19 vaccine.

This CDR3 is CASSLGAGGPTYEQYF. DNA for the CDR3: TGTGCCAGCAGCTTGGGAGCGGGAGGGCCGACCTACGAGCAGTACTTC. V gene TRBV5-4 combines with J gene TRBJ2-7; 10 positions agree with TRBD2. V lost 0 bases and J lost 2; bases outside the gene matches: 5. The germline CDR1 and CDR2 sequences are SGHNT and YYREEE (reference sequence). The CDR3 runs to 16 residues.